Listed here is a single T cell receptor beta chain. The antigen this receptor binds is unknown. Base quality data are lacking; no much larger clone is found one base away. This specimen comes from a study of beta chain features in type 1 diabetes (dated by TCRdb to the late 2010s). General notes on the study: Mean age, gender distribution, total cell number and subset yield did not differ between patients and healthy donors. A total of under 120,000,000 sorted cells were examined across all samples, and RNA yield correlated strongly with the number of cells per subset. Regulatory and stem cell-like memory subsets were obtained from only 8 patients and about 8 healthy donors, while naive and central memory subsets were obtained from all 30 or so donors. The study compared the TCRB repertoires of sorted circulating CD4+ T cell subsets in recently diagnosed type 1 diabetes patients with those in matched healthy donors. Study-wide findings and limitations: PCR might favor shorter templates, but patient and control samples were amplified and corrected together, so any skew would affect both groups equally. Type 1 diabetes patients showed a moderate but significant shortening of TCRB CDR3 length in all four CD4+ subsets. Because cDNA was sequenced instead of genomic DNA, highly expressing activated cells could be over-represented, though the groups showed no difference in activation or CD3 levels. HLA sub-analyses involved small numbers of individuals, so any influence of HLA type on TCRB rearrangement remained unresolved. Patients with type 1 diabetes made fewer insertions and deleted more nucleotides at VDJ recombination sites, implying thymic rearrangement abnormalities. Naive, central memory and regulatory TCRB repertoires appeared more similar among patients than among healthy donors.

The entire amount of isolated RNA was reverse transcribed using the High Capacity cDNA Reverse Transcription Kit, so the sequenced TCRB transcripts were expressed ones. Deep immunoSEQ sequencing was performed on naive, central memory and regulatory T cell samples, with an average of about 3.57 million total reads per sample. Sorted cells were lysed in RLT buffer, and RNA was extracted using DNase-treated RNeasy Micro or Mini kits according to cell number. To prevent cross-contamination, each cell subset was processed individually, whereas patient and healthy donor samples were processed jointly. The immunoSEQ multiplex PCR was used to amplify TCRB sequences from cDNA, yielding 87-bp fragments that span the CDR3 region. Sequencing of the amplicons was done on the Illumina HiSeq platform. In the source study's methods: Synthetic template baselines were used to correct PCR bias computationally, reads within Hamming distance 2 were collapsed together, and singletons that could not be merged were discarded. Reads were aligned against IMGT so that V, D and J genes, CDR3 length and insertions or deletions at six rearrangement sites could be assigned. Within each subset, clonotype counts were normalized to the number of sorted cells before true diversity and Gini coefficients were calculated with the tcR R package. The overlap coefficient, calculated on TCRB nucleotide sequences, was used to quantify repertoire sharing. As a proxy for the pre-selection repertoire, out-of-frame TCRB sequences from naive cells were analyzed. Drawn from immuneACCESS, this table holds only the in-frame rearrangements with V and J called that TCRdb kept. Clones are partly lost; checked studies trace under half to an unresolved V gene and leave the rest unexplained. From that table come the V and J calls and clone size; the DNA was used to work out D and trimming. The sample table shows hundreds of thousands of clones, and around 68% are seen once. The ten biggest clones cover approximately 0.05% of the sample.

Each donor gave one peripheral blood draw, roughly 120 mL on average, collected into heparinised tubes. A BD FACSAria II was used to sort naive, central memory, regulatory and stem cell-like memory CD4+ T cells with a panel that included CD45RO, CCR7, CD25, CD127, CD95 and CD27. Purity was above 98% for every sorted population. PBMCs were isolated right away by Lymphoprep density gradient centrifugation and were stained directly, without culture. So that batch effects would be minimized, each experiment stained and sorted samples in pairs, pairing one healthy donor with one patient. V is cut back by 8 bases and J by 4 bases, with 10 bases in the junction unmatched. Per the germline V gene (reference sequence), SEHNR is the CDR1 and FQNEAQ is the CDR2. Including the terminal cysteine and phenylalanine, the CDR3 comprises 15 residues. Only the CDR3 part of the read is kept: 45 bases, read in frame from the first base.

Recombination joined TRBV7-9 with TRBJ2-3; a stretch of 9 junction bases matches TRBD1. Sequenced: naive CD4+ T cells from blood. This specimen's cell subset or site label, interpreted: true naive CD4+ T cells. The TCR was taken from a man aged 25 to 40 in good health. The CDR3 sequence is CASRGQGRGADTQYF. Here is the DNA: TGTGCCAGCCGGGGACAGGGAAGAGGGGCAGATACGCAGTATTTT.